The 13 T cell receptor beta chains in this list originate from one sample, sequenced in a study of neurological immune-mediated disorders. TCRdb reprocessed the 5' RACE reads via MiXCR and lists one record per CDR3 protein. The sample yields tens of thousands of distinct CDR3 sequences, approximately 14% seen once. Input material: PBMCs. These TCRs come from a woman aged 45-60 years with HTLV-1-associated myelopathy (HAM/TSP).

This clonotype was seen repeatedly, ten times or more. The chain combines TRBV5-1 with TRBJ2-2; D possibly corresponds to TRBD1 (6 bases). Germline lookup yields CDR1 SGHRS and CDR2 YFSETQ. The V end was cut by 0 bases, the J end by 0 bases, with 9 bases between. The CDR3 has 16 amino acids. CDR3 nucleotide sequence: TGCGCCAGCAGCTTGGTTGCAGGGGCGAACACCGGGGAGCTGTTTTTT. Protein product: CASSLVAGANTGELFF.

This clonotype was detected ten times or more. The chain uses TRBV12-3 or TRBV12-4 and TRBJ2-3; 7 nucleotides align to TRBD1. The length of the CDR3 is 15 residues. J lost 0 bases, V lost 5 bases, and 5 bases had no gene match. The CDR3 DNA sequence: TGTGCCAGCAGTCTACGACAGGGTAGCACAGATACGCAGTATTTT. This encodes CASSLRQGSTDTQYF.

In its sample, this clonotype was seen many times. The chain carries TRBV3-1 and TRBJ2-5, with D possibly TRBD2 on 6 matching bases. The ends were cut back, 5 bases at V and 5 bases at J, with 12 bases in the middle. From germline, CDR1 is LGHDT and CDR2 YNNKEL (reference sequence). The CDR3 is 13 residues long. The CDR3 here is CASSSGLRETQYF. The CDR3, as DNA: TGTGCCAGCAGCTCGGGACTGCGGGAGACCCAGTACTTC.

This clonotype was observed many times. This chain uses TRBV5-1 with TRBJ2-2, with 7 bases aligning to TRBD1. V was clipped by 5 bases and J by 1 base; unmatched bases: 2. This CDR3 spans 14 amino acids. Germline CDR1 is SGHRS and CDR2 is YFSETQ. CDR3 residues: CASRSGGNTGELFF. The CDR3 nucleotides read TGCGCCAGCAGGTCAGGGGGGAACACCGGGGAGCTGTTTTTT.

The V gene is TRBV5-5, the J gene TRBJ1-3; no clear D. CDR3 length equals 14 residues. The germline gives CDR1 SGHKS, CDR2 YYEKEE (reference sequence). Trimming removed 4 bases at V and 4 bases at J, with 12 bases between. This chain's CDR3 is CASSPRRNGNTIYF. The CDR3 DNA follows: TGTGCCAGCAGCCCCCGGAGGAACGGAAACACCATATATTTT.

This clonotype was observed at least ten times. The CDR3 loop is CASSQAGGWQETQYF. The CDR3 DNA sequence: TGTGCCAGCAGCCAAGCGGGGGGTTGGCAAGAGACCCAGTACTTC. This chain joins TRBV7-2 and TRBJ2-5, with TRBD2 matching over 9 bases. The CDR3 contains 15 residues. After removal of 5 bases from V and 2 bases from J, the junction contained 6 bases not matched to a gene. In germline, CDR1 is SGHTA, CDR2 FQGNSA.

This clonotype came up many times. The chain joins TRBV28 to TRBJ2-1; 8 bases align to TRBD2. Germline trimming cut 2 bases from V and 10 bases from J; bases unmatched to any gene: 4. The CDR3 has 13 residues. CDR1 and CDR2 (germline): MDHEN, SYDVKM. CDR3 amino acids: CASSLAGGREQFF. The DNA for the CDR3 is TGTGCCAGCAGTTTAGCGGGGGGACGGGAGCAGTTCTTC. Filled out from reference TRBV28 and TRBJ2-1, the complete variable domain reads DVKVTQSSRYLVKRTGEKVFLECVQDMDHENMFWYRQDPGLGLRLIYFSYDVKMKEKGDIPEGYSVSREKKERFSLILESASTNQTSMYLCASSLAGGREQFFGPGTRLTVL.

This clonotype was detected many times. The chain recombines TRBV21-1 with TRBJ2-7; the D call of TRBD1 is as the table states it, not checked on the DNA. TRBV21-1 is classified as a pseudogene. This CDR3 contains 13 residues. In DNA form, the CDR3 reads TGTGCCAGCAGCAGGGGGAATGTCCACGAGCAGTACGTC. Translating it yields CASSRGNVHEQYV.

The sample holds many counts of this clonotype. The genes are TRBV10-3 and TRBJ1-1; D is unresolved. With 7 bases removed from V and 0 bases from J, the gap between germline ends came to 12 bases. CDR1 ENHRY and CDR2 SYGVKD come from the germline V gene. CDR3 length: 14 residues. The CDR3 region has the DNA TGTGCCATCACCACGGACGGTTTGAACACTGAAGCTTTCTTT. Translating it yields CAITTDGLNTEAFF.

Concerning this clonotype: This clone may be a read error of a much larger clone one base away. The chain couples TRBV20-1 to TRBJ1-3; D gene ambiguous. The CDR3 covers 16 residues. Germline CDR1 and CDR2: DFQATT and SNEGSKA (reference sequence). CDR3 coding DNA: TGCAGTGCTAGAGATCTTCGGCCTCCCTCTGGAAACACCATAAATTTT. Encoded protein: CSARDLRPPSGNTINF.

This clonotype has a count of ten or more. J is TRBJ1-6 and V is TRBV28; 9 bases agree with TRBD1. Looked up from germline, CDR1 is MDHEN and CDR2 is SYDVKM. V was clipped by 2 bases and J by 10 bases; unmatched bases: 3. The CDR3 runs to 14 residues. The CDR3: CASSLGTGRSPLHF. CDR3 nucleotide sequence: TGTGCCAGCAGTTTAGGGACAGGGAGATCACCCCTCCACTTT. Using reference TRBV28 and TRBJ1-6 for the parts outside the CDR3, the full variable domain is DVKVTQSSRYLVKRTGEKVFLECVQDMDHENMFWYRQDPGLGLRLIYFSYDVKMKEKGDIPEGYSVSREKKERFSLILESASTNQTSMYLCASSLGTGRSPLHFGNGTRLTVT.

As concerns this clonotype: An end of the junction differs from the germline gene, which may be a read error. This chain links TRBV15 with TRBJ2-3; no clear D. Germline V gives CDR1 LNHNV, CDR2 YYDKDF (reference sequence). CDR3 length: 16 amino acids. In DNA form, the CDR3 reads TGTGCCACCAGCAGAGAGAGGAAGGTGTCCGGAGATACGCAGTATTTC. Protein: CATSRERKVSGDTQYF.

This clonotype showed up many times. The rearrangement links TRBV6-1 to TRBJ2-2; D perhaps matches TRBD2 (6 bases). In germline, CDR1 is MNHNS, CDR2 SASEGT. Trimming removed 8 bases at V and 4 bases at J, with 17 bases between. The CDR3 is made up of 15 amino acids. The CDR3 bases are TGTGCCAGCGATTTTTGGGGGGAATCCACCGGGGAGCTGTTTTTT. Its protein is CASDFWGESTGELFF.